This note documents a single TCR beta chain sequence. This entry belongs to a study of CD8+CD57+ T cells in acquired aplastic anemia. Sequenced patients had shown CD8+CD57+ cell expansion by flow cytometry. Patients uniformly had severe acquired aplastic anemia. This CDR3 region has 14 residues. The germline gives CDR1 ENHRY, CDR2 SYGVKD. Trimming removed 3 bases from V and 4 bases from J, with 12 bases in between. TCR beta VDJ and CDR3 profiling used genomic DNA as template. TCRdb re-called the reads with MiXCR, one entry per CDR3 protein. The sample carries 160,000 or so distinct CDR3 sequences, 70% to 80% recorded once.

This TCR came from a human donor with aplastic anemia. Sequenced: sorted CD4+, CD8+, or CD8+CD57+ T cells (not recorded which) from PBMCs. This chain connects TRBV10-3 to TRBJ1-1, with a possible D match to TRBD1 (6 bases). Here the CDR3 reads CAISEPGASTEAFF. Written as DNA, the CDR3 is TGTGCCATCAGTGAACCGGGGGCATCCACTGAAGCTTTCTTT.